The next 3 T cell receptor beta chains were all read from a single sample in a study of CD8+ T cells in alopecia areata. Regarding treatment: oral pan-JAK inhibitor, 5-10 mg twice daily. Following RNA extraction, reverse transcription yielded cDNA that acted as the sequencing template. Sequencing used immunoSEQ multiplex PCR; TCRdb keeps in-frame clones, though not all of them. Of approximately 280,000 clones listed, nearly 60% were seen once; the top ten hold around 1.8%. The material sequenced was CD4+ T cells sorted from blood, taken at week 24, from a patient treated with tofacitinib. The receptors come from a human donor with alopecia areata.

The chain employs TRBV5-6 and TRBJ1-6; a weak D match, TRBD1 (5 bases). The CDR3 is 14 amino acids. The V end lost 2 bases, the J end lost 9 bases, and 12 bases lay between the germline ends. Germline loops: CDR1 SGHDT, CDR2 YYEEEE. The CDR3 region has the DNA TGTGCCAGCAGCTTTCCGGACAAAAGTTCACCCCTCCACTTT. It encodes CASSFPDKSSPLHF. Combining the CDR3 with reference TRBV5-6 and TRBJ1-6 gives the whole variable domain DAGVTQSPTHLIKTRGQQVTLRCSPKSGHDTVSWYQQALGQGPQFIFQYYEEEERQRGNFPDRFSGHQFPNYSSELNVNALLLGDSALYLCASSFPDKSSPLHFGNGTRLTVT.

This clone showed up just a few times. V is TRBV9 and J is TRBJ2-4; D gene ambiguous. The germline V gene has CDR1 SGDLS and CDR2 YYNGEE. This CDR3 contains 15 residues. Trimming took off 5 bases at V and 0 bases at J, with 12 bases between the two ends. In DNA, the CDR3 is TGTGCCAGCAGTGAAGGGTCTCAAGCCAAAAACATTCAGTACTTC. It translates to CASSEGSQAKNIQYF.

The V gene is TRBV29-1, the J gene TRBJ1-1; possibly TRBD1 for D (6 bases). V gave up 7 bases and J gave up 0 bases, with 15 bases separating them. Germline lookup yields CDR1 SQVTM and CDR2 ANQGSEA. The CDR3 is 14 residues long. In DNA form, the CDR3 reads TGCAGCGAATTAACAGGGTTCATGAACACTGAAGCTTTCTTT. Encoded protein: CSELTGFMNTEAFF. Full variable domain (missing parts from reference TRBV29-1 and TRBJ1-1): SAVISQKPSRDICQRGTSLTIQCQVDSQVTMMFWYRQQPGQSLTLIATANQGSEATYESGFVIDKFPISRPNLTFSTLTVSNMSPEDSSIYLCSELTGFMNTEAFFGQGTRLTVV.